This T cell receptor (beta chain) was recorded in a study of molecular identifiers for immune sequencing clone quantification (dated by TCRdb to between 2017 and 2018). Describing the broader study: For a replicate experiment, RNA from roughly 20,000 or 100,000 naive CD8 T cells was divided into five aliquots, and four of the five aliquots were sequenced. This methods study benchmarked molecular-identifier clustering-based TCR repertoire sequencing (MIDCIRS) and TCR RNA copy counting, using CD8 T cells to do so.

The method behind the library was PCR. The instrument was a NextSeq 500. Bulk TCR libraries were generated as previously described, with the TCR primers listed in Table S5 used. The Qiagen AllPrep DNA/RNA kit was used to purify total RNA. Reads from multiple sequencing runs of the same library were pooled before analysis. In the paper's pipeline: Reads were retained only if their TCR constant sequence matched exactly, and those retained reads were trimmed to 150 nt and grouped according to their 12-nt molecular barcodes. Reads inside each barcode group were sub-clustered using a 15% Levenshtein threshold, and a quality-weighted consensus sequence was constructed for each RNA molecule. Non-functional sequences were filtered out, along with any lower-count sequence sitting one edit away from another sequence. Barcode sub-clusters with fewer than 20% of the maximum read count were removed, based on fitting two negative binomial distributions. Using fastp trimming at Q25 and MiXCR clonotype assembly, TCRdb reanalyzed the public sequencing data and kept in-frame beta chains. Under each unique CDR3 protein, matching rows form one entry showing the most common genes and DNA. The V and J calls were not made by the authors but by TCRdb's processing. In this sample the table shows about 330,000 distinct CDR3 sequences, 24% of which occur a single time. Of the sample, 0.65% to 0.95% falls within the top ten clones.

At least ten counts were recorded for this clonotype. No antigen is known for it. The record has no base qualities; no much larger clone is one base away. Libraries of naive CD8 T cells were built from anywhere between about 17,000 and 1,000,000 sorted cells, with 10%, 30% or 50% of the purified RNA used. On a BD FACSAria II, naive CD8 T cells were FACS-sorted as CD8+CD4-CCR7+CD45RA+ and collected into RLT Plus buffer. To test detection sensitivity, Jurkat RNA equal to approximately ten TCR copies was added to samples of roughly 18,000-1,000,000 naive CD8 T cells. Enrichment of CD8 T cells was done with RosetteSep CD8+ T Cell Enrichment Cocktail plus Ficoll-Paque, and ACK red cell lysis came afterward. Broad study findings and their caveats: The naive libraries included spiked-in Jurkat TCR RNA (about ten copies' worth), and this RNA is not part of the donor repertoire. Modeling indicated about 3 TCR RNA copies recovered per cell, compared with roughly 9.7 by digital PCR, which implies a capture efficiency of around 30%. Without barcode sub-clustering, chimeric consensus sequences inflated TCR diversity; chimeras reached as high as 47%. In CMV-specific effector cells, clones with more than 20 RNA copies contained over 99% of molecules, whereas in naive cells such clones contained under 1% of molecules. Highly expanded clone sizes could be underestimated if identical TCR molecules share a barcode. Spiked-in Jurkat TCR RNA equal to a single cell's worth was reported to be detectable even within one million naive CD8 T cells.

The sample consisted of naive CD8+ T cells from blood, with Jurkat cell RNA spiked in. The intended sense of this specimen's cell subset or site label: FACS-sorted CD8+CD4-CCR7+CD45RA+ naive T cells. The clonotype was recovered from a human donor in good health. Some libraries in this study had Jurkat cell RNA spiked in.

The nucleotides are TGTGCCAGCAGTCATCGGCCCCCGGCTAGCTCCTATAATTCACCCCTCCACTTT. It encodes CASSHRPPASSYNSPLHF. The sequence links TRBV5-3 to TRBJ1-6, with an unclear D gene assignment. TRBV5-3 belongs to the ORF category, with a function that is uncertain. Counted from cysteine to phenylalanine, this CDR3 has 18 amino acids. Only the CDR3 DNA is retained, 54 bases long and in frame from the first base. Relative to germline, V is 8 bases shorter and J is 0 bases shorter, with 21 bases between their ends.